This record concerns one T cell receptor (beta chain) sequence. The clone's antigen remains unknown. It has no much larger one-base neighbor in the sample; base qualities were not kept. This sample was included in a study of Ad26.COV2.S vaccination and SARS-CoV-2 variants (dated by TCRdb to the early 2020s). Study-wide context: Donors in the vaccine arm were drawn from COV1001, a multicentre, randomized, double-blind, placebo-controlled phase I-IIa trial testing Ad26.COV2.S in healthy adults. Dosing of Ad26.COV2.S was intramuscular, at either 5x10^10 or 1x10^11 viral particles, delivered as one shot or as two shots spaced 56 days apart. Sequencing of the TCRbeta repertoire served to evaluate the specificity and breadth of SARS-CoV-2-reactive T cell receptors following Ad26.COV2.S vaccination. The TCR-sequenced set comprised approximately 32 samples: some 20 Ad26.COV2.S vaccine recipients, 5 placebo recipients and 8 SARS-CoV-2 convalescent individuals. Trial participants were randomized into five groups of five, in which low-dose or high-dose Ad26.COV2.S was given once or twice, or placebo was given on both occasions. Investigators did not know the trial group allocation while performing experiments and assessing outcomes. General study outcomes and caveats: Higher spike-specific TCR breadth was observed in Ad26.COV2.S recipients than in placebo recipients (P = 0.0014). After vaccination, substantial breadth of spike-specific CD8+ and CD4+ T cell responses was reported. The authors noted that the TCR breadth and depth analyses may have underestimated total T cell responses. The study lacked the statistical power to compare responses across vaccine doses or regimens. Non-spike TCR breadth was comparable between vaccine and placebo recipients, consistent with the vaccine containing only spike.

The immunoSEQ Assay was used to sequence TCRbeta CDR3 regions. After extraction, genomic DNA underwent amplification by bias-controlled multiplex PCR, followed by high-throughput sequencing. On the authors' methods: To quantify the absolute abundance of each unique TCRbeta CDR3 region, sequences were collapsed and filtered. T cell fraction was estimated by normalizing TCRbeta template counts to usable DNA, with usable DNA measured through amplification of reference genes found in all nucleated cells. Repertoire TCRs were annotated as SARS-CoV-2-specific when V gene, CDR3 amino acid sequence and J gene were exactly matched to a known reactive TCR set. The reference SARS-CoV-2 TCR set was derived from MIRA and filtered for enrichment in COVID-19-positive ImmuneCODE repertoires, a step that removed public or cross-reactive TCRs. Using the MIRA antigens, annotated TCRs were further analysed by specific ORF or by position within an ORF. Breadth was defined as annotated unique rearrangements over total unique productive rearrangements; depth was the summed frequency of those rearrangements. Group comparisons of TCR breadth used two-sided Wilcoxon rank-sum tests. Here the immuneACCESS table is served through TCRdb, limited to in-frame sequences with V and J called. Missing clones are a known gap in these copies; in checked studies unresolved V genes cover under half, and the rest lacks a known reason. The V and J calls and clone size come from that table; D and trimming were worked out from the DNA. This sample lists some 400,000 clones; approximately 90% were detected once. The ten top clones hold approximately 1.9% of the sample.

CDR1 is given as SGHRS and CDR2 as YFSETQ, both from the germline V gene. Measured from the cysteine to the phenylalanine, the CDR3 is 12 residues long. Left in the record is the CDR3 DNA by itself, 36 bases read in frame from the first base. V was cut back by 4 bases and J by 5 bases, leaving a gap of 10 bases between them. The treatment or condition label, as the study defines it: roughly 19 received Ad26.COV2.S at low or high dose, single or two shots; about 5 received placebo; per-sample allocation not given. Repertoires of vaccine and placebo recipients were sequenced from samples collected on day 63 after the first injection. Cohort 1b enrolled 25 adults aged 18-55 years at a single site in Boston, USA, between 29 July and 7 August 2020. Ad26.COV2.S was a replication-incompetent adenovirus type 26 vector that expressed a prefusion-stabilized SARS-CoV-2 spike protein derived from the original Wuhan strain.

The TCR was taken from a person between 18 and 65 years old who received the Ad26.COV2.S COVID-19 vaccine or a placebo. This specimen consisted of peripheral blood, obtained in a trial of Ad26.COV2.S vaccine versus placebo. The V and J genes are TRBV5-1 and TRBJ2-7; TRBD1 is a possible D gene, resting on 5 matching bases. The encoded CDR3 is CASSADSDEQYF. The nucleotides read TGCGCCAGCAGCGCCGACAGCGACGAGCAGTACTTC.